This TCR beta chain emerged from a study of early T cells in non-severe SARS-CoV-2 infection. TCRdb re-called the 5' RACE reads with MiXCR, one entry per CDR3 protein. Altogether approximately 33,000 distinct CDR3 sequences are present, 5.3% being singletons, with the ten largest covering 30%. This clonotype has ten or more counts. With 5 bases clipped from V and 5 bases from J, the junction kept 3 bases outside the gene matches. Germline V lookup: CDR1 GTSNPN, CDR2 SVGIG (reference sequence). The CDR3 covers 13 residues. The sequence derives from an adult who was a healthcare worker with PCR-confirmed SARS-CoV-2 infection or an uninfected control (not recorded which). The chain joins TRBV30 to TRBJ2-1; TRBD2 agrees at 10 bases. The sample was whole blood. In nucleotides, the CDR3 is TGTGCCTGGGAGCGGGAGGGGAACAATGAGCAGTTCTTC. It codes for CAWEREGNNEQFF.